The T cell receptor beta chain described here comes from a study of neoadjuvant anti-PD-1 for oral cavity cancer. Profiling relied on immunoSEQ multiplex PCR, and the TCRdb table lists in-frame clones only, not all of them. The data hold about 15,000 clones, with 66% observed a single time. Comment on this clone: What it binds is unknown.

This CDR3 comprises 11 residues. Between the trimmed V and J ends, which lost 1 base and 6 bases, there was a span of 7 bases. Looked up from germline, CDR1 is DFQATT and CDR2 is SNEGSKA (reference sequence). Study-wide results and caveats: TCR analyses covered only a few patients per response group.

The patients had HPV-negative, locally advanced oral cavity squamous cell carcinoma. No culture or expansion preceded analysis of these blood cells. The chain recombines TRBV20-1 with TRBJ2-7; D uncertain. The receptor was isolated from a person between 35 and 79 years old with oral cavity squamous cell carcinoma. This material consisted of PBMCs, taken before nivolumab (anti-PD-1) treatment. CDR3 amino acids: CSARAWGEQYF. The CDR3 DNA reads as TGCAGTGCTAGAGCCTGGGGCGAGCAGTACTTC.